These 3 T cell receptor beta chains originate from one sample sequenced in a study of cytomegalovirus exposure and HLA in healthy donors. It was with 60 Vbeta and 13 Jbeta primers that the PCR ran. Sequencing used immunoSEQ multiplex PCR; TCRdb keeps in-frame clones, though not all of them. The table has more than 120,000 clones, 75% to 80% seen once; the top ten hold 6.2%. The source material was PBMCs. The receptors originated from a woman aged 40 to 50 in good health and CMV-seropositive.

A single count supports this clone. J is TRBJ2-3 and V is TRBV30, with 7 bases identical to TRBD2. With V trimmed by 0 bases and J by 8 bases, 14 bases remained unmatched. The CDR3 covers 16 residues. Germline CDR1 reads GTSNPN; CDR2 reads SVGIG (reference sequence). As DNA, the CDR3 is TGTGCCTGGAGTGTACTCGAGGGAGGGCCATTAGGTACGCAGTATTTT. Encoded protein: CAWSVLEGGPLGTQYF.

The chain employs TRBV7-9 and TRBJ2-5; 10 nucleotides line up with TRBD1. Germline V CDR1 and CDR2: SEHNR, FQNEAQ (reference sequence). This CDR3 comprises 15 residues. V trimming: 6 bases; J trimming: 5 bases; junction bases outside the gene matches: 9. CDR3 residues: CASSFVTGGEETQYF. The CDR3 region has the DNA TGTGCCAGCAGTTTCGTGACAGGGGGCGAGGAGACCCAGTACTTC. Filled out from reference TRBV7-9 and TRBJ2-5, the complete variable domain reads DTGVSQNPRHKITKRGQNVTFRCDPISEHNRLYWYRQTLGQGPEFLTYFQNEAQLEKSRLLSDRFSAERPKGSFSTLEIQRTEQGDSAMYLCASSFVTGGEETQYFGPGTRLLVL.

The chain carries TRBV7-8 and TRBJ2-1, with 10 bases fitting TRBD2. V was pared by 5 bases and J by 0 bases, with 7 bases of the junction left unmatched. The CDR3 extends over 17 amino acids. Germline CDR1 is SGHVS and CDR2 is FQNEAQ. The CDR3, as DNA: TGTGCCAGCAGCGCAAGACTAGCGGGCAGCTCCTACAATGAGCAGTTCTTC. Its protein is CASSARLAGSSYNEQFF.